This T cell receptor beta chain was recorded in a study of cytomegalovirus exposure and HLA in healthy donors. Concerning this clone: Its antigen remains unidentified.

Study conclusions and caveats: Many donors carried some public TCRs, although rarity characterized most TCR sequences.

Sequencing was performed with immunoSEQ multiplex PCR; in TCRdb, only in-frame clones are kept and a portion is missing. In the table there are 150,000 or so clones, approximately 86% of which are singletons. This clonotype was obtained from a man younger than 30 in good health and CMV-seropositive. Specimen: PBMCs.

The CDR3 nucleotides read TGCAGCGTTGTTTCCGGACAGGGGGCCCTCTACGAGCAGTACTTC. Its protein is CSVVSGQGALYEQYF. V usage is TRBV29-1 and J usage is TRBJ2-7, with 11 positions matching TRBD1. J lost 3 bases, V lost 4 bases, and 8 bases had no gene match. Germline CDR1 and CDR2: SQVTM and ANQGSEA. The CDR3 runs 15 residues.